This TCR beta chain originates from a study of beta chain features in type 1 diabetes. This CDR3 spans 14 amino acids. V dropped 1 base and J dropped 7; count of bases not matched to a gene: 2. Germline values: CDR1 SGHRS, CDR2 YFSETQ. The isolated RNA, all of it, was reverse transcribed, so expressed TCRB transcripts were what got sequenced. Some clones are missing from TCRdb's copy, which holds only in-frame ones; the method was immunoSEQ multiplex PCR. The sample includes over 150,000 clones, 10% of them seen just once. This clone was observed a handful of times. Its matching antigen is unknown. Whole-study findings and limits: Moderate but significant shortening of TCRB CDR3s was recorded in all four CD4+ subsets from Type 1 diabetes patients.

The sequencing input was central memory CD4+ T cells from blood. The chain couples TRBV5-1 to TRBJ2-1; TRBD2 matches 10 bases. The receptor comes from a man aged 25 to 40 with type 1 diabetes. The CDR3 DNA reads as TGCGCCAGCAGCTTGTTTAGCGGGAGGAATGAGCAGTTCTTC. It is translated as CASSLFSGRNEQFF.